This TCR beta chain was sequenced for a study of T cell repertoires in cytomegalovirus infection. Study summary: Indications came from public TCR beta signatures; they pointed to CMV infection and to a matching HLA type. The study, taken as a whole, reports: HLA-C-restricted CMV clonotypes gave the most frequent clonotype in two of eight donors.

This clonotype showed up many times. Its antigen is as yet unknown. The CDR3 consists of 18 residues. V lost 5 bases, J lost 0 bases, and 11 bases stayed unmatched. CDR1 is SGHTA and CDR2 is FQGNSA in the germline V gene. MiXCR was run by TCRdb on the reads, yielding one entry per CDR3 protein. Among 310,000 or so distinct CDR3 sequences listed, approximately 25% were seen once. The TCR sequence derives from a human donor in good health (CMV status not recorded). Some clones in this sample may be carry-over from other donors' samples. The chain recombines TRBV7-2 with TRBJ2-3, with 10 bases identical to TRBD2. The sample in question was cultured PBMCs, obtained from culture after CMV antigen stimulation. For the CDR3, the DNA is TGTGCCAGCAGCCTAGGTGGTAGCGGGAGGACTAGCACAGATACGCAGTATTTT. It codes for CASSLGGSGRTSTDTQYF.